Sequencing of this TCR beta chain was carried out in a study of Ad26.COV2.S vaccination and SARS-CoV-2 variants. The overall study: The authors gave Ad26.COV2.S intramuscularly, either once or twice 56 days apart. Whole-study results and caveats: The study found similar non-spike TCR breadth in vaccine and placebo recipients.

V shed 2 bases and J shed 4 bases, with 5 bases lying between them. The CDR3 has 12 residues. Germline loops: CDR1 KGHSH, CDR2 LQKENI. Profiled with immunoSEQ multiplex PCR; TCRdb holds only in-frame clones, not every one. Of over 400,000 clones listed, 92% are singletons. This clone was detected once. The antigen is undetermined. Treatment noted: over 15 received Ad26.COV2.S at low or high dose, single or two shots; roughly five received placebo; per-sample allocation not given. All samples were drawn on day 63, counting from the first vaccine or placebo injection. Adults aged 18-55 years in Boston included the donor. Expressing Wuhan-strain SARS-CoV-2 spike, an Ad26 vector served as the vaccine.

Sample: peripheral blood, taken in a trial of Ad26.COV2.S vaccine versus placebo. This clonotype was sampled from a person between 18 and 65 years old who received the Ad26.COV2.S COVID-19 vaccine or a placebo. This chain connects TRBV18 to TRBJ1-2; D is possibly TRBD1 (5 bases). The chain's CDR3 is CASSPDSYGYTF. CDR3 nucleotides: TGTGCCAGCTCACCAGACAGCTATGGCTACACCTTC.